Below, 5 T cell receptor beta chains from the same sample are listed, as sequenced in a study of cytomegalovirus exposure and HLA in healthy donors (dated by TCRdb to 2015 to 2018). Library prep was done by the immunoSEQ multiplex PCR assay. For the multiplex PCR, a mixture combining 60 forward primers for TCR Vbeta segments and 13 reverse primers for TCR Jbeta segments was used. Imported from immuneACCESS, the table was reduced by TCRdb to in-frame sequences with V and J called. These copies leave out some clones; in studies compared against another copy, an unresolved V gene accounts for under half, and the cause of the remainder is not known. Recorded for this sample are 120,000 or so clones; more than 80% of them occurred a single time. 1% of the sample goes to the ten largest clones. The sample consisted of PBMCs. The receptors were gathered from a man aged 40-55 years in good health and CMV-seronegative.

The chain combines TRBV5-1 with TRBJ1-1; TRBD1 is a possible D gene (6 bases). The V end lost 0 bases, the J end lost 4 bases, and 13 bases lay between the germline ends. Germline CDR1 and CDR2: SGHRS and YFSETQ. CDR3 length: 15 amino acids. The CDR3 protein is CASSLGRGLATEAFF. In nucleotides, the CDR3 is TGCGCCAGCAGCTTGGGGCGGGGGCTGGCCACTGAAGCTTTCTTT. Full variable domain (outside the CDR3, taken from reference TRBV5-1 and TRBJ1-1): KAGVTQTPRYLIKTRGQQVTLSCSPISGHRSVSWYQQTPGQGLQFLFEYFSETQRNKGNFPGRFSGRQFSNSRSEMNVSTLELGDSALYLCASSLGRGLATEAFFGQGTRLTVV.

V usage is TRBV27 and J usage is TRBJ1-4, with a possible D match to TRBD1 (6 bases). The V end lost 5 bases, the J end lost 10 bases, and 17 bases lay between the germline ends. This CDR3 has 14 residues. Germline values: CDR1 MNHEY, CDR2 SMNVEV (reference sequence). CDR3 region: CASSRGGEGRKLFF. The CDR3, as DNA: TGTGCCAGCAGTAGGGGGGGGGAAGGGCGAAAACTGTTTTTT.

J is TRBJ1-4 and V is TRBV28; possibly TRBD1 for D (6 bases). The V end was cut by 4 bases, the J end by 2 bases, with 17 bases between. The CDR3 consists of 17 residues. Germline CDR1 MDHEN, CDR2 SYDVKM. The CDR3 coding sequence is TGTGCCAGCAGTTCGGTCTCGCTACAGGGTACTAATGAAAAACTGTTTTTT. This codes for CASSSVSLQGTNEKLFF.

The chain is built from TRBV5-1 and TRBJ2-1; TRBD1 agrees at 7 bases. CDR3 length: 15 amino acids. V was pared by 0 bases and J by 1 base, with 1 base of the junction left unmatched. Germline V gene lookup returns CDR1 SGHRS and CDR2 YFSETQ. This CDR3 reads CASSLATGSYNEQFF. CDR3 nucleotide sequence: TGCGCCAGCAGCTTGGCGACAGGGTCCTACAATGAGCAGTTCTTC.

The chain has TRBV29-1 and TRBJ2-3; 8 bases align to TRBD2. CDR1 is SQVTM, CDR2 ANQGSEA, per germline. The trim removed 1 base at V and 0 bases at J, leaving 3 bases unmatched. The CDR3 consists of 15 residues. The CDR3 sequence: CSVEGGRQSTDTQYF. In nucleotides, the CDR3 is TGCAGCGTTGAAGGCGGGAGGCAAAGCACAGATACGCAGTATTTT.